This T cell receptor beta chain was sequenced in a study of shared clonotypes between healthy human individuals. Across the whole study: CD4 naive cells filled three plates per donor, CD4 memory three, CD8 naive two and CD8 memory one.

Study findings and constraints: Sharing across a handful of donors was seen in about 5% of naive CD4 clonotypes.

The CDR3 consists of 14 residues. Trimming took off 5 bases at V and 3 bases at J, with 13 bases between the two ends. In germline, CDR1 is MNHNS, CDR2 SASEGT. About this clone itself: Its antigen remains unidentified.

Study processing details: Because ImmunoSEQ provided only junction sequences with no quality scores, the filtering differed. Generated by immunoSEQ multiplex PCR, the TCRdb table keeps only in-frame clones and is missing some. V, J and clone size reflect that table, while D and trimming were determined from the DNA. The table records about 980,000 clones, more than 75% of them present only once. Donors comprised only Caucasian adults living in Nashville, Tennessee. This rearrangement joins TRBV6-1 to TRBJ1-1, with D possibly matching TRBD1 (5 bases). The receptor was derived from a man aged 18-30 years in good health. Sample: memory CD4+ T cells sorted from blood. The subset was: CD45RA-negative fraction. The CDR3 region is CASSFDWGDTEAFF. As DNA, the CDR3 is TGTGCCAGCAGTTTTGACTGGGGGGACACTGAAGCTTTCTTT.